This T cell receptor beta chain comes out of a study of blood T cell repertoires in COVID-19. Study in general: Spain, Italy and the United States supplied samples that represented acute and convalescent COVID-19. T cells, B-cell-depleted T cells, or PBMCs supplied cDNA or gDNA.

The CDR3 sequence is 13 residues long. Trimming pared 5 bases from V and 5 bases from J, leaving 10 bases between. Per germline, CDR1 SGHAT and CDR2 FQNNGV. Profiled with immunoSEQ multiplex PCR; TCRdb holds only in-frame clones, not every one. The table records approximately 290,000 clones, around 88% of them present only once. Sample: peripheral blood. The receptor comes from a man aged 25-40 years with acute or convalescent COVID-19. This rearrangement joins TRBV11-2 to TRBJ1-5, with D perhaps matching TRBD1 (5 bases). The CDR3 sequence: CASSLTRDQPQHF. For the CDR3, the DNA is TGTGCCAGCAGCCTCACCAGGGATCAGCCCCAGCATTTT.